A single sample gave rise to the 8 T cell receptor beta chains below, sequenced in a study of shared clonotypes between healthy human individuals. As defined, naive CD8 cells were CD45RO-negative and positively selected for CCR7, with terminally differentiated effector memory CD45RA+ cells excluded. Repertoires were generated with immunoSEQ multiplex PCR, while TCRdb's copy carries only in-frame clones and drops some. The repertoire has some 1,900,000 clones, about 95% of them found once; the top ten carry under 1.5%. Material for sequencing was naive CD8+ T cells sorted from blood. The receptors originated from a man aged 18 to 35 in good health.

V usage is TRBV7-2 and J usage is TRBJ2-3; 12 bases align to TRBD1. The CDR3 loop spans 14 amino acids. The V segment lost 5 bases and the J segment 6 bases; nucleotides outside the gene matches: 3. Germline loops: CDR1 SGHTA, CDR2 FQGNSA. CDR3: CASSPGTGGDTQYF. The CDR3 DNA reads as TGTGCCAGCAGCCCCGGGACAGGGGGCGATACGCAGTATTTT.

This rearrangement joins TRBV27 to TRBJ2-1, with 9 bases identical to TRBD2. The CDR3 length is 16 residues. Trimming removed 2 bases from V and 5 bases from J; junction bases left unmatched: 7. CDR1 and CDR2 (germline): MNHEY, SMNVEV (reference sequence). Written as DNA, the CDR3 is TGTGCCAGCAGTTTACTCGGGCGGGGGGGCAACAATGAGCAGTTCTTC. The encoded protein is CASSLLGRGGNNEQFF.

The V gene is TRBV25-1, the J gene TRBJ2-3; the match to TRBD2 covers 9 bases. CDR1 and CDR2 (germline): MGHDK, SYGVNS. The trim removed 4 bases at V and 1 base at J, leaving 12 bases unmatched. The CDR3 runs 18 residues. The CDR3 bases are TGTGCCAGCAGTGCCGCACTAGCGGGTTCAGTTGGCACAGATACGCAGTATTTT. It codes for CASSAALAGSVGTDTQYF.

The chain carries TRBV11-2 and TRBJ1-2; D gene uncertain. The CDR3 sequence is 16 residues long. V was pared by 0 bases and J by 6 bases, with 17 bases between. Germline V CDR1 and CDR2: SGHAT, FQNNGV. The CDR3 DNA follows: TGTGCCAGCAGCTTAGATGGGGAGGCAGCTTGGAATGGCTACACCTTC. Residues: CASSLDGEAAWNGYTF.

In DNA form, the CDR3 reads TGTGCCAGCAGTACGACCGGGACAGGCACCGGGGAGCTGTTTTTT. This encodes CASSTTGTGTGELFF. This chain joins TRBV27 and TRBJ2-2; TRBD1 matches at 8 bases. This CDR3 is 15 amino acids long. Germline CDR1 MNHEY, CDR2 SMNVEV (reference sequence). The junction had 6 bases not matched to a gene; V was cut back by 5 bases and J by 4 bases.

This clone was seen a single time. This chain connects TRBV7-9 to TRBJ2-1; no clear D gene. The V gene lost 4 bases and the J gene lost 5 bases, with 12 bases spanning the gap. CDR1 and CDR2 (germline): SEHNR, FQNEAQ (reference sequence). This CDR3 is built from 14 residues. Here the CDR3 reads CASSSRFGNNEQFF. The DNA for the CDR3 is TGTGCCAGCAGCTCCCGCTTTGGGAACAATGAGCAGTTCTTC.

The J gene is TRBJ2-7, the V gene TRBV27; D is uncertain. Germline CDR1 MNHEY, CDR2 SMNVEV (reference sequence). This CDR3 has 15 residues. Trimming stripped 5 bases from V and 1 base from J, with 15 bases between. Here the CDR3 reads CASSPTPTDSYEQYF. For the CDR3, the DNA is TGTGCCAGCAGTCCAACCCCGACCGATTCCTACGAGCAGTACTTC.

The V and J genes are TRBV7-8 and TRBJ2-7; D call uncertain. V shed 5 bases and J shed 0 bases, with 17 bases lying between them. The CDR3 sequence is 16 residues long. Germline lookup yields CDR1 SGHVS and CDR2 FQNEAQ. CDR3 region: CASSPLPSVLSYEQYF. The DNA for the CDR3 is TGTGCCAGCAGCCCCCTCCCCTCGGTTCTCTCCTACGAGCAGTACTTC.